The 7 T cell receptor beta chains listed next were all sequenced from one sample in a study of T cells in Graves' hyperthyroidism and ophthalmopathy. Using RNA transcripts as the source, TCR beta CDR3 regions were amplified. A set of HTBI primers served as the primers for a first-round RT-PCR of the TCR CDR3. One entry per CDR3 protein results from TCRdb running MiXCR on the multiplex PCR reads. The sample has a few hundred thousand distinct CDR3 sequences; 46% are singletons. The source material was peripheral blood or thyroid tissue (not recorded which). The origin of the receptors is an adult woman with Graves' disease, either hyperthyroidism or ophthalmopathy (not recorded which).

This clonotype was seen ten or more times. V usage is TRBV7-9 and J usage is TRBJ1-2; 7 bases are shared with TRBD1. The CDR3 is 12 residues long. The V and J ends lost 5 bases and 6 bases, in that order; junction bases with no gene match: 3. Germline lookup yields CDR1 SEHNR and CDR2 FQNEAQ (reference sequence). CDR3 in DNA: TGTGCCAGCAGCCGAGGACAGGATGGCTACACCTTC. Translation: CASSRGQDGYTF.

The chain has TRBV7-3 and TRBJ1-4, with 7 bases aligning to TRBD1. CDR1 is SGHTA, CDR2 FQGTGA, per germline. Trimming at V came to 9 bases and at J to 5 bases, leaving 6 bases not matched to a gene. This CDR3 is built from 13 residues. Here the CDR3 DNA reads TGTGCCAGTGCCGGGACAGTGAATGAAAAACTGTTTTTT. This gives the protein CASAGTVNEKLFF. Complete variable domain (other parts from reference TRBV7-3 and TRBJ1-4): GAGVSQTPSNKVTEKGKYVELRCDPISGHTALYWYRQSLGQGPEFLIYFQGTGAADDSGLPNDRFFAVRPEGSVSTLKIQRTERGDSAVYLCASAGTVNEKLFFGSGTQLSVL.

This clonotype was picked up one time. Since a much larger clone is just one base distant, this may be a read error. The rearrangement links TRBV7-9 to TRBJ1-6; D is unresolved. The V gene's germline CDR1 is SEHNR and CDR2 FQNEAQ (reference sequence). V was clipped by 5 bases and J by 15 bases, with 14 bases between them. This CDR3 contains 12 residues. CDR3 bases: TGTGCCAGCAGCCCGATGGCGGAAGTCCTCCACTTT. The encoded protein is CASSPMAEVLHF.

The chain uses TRBV18 and TRBJ2-7, with 8 bases matching TRBD2. Germline CDR1 reads KGHSH; CDR2 reads LQKENI. After removal of 6 bases from V and 2 bases from J, the junction contained 6 bases not matched to a gene. The CDR3 runs 14 residues. DNA of the CDR3: TGTGCCAGCTCTCAAGCGGGGGACCCCTACGAGCAGTACTTC. The encoded protein is CASSQAGDPYEQYF.

This clonotype turned up a few times. The junction does not match germline at one end; this may be a read error. The chain employs TRBV7-2 and TRBJ2-5; 9 bases match TRBD2. Germline-derived CDR1 and CDR2 are SGHTA and FQGNSA. This CDR3 has 15 residues. CDR3 coding DNA: TGTGCCAGCAGCCCCCCCCTAGCGGGGCGGGAGACTCAGTACTTC. Encoded protein: CASSPPLAGRETQYF.

The rearrangement uses TRBV10-3 and TRBJ2-2; no clear D gene. This CDR3 is 16 amino acids long. With 4 bases removed from V and 1 base from J, the gap between germline ends came to 13 bases. Germline-derived CDR1 and CDR2 are ENHRY and SYGVKD. CDR3 protein: CAISVEEGLNTGELFF. Here the CDR3 DNA reads TGTGCCATCAGTGTTGAAGAAGGATTGAACACCGGGGAGCTGTTTTTT.

Of note for this clonotype: A read error is possible here, since a much larger clone lies one base away. Because the CDR3 is missing its conserved closing phenylalanine or tryptophan, this is likely a read error. V and J are TRBV7-9 and TRBJ1-2; D is possibly TRBD1 (6 bases). Trimming cost V 7 bases and J 7 bases, with 19 bases left between them. The CDR3 is 14 amino acids. Germline CDR1 and CDR2: SEHNR and FQNEAQ (reference sequence). CDR3: CASTIGPGAVGYTL. The CDR3 nucleotides read TGTGCCAGCACCATTGGCCCGGGGGCGGTTGGCTACACCTTG.